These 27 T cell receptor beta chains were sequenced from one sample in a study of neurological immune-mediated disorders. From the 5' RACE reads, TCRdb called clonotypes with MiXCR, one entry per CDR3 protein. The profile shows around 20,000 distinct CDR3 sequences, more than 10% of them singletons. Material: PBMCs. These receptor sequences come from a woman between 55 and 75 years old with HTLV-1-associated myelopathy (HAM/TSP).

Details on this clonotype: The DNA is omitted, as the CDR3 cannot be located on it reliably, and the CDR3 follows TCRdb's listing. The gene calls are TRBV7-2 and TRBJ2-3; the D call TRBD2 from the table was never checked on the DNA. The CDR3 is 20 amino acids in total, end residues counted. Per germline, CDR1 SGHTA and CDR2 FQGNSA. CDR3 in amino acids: CASSFYICSAREGSTDTQYF.

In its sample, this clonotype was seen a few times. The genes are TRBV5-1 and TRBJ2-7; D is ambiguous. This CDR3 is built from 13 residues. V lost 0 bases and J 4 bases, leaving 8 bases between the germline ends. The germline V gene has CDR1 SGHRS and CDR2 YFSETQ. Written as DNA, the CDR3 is TGCGCCAGCAGCTTGGACAGCACTTACGAGCAGTACTTC. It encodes CASSLDSTYEQYF.

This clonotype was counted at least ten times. DNA for the CDR3: TGCAGTGCTAGCAGGGGGTGGGCAGATACGCAGTATTTT. Translated, it gives CSASRGWADTQYF. The chain couples TRBV20-1 to TRBJ2-3, with TRBD1 matching 7 bases. The germline gives CDR1 DFQATT, CDR2 SNEGSKA (reference sequence). The CDR3 runs to 13 residues. After removal of 3 bases from V and 4 bases from J, the junction contained 4 bases not matched to a gene.

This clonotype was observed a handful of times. This CDR3 is CASSARQIQETQYF. DNA for the CDR3: TGTGCCAGCAGCGCCCGACAGATCCAAGAGACCCAGTACTTC. This chain connects TRBV7-9 to TRBJ2-5, with D possibly matching TRBD1 (5 bases). V was clipped by 5 bases and J by 1 base, with 11 bases between them. The germline V gene encodes CDR1 SEHNR and CDR2 FQNEAQ (reference sequence). This CDR3 is built from 14 residues.

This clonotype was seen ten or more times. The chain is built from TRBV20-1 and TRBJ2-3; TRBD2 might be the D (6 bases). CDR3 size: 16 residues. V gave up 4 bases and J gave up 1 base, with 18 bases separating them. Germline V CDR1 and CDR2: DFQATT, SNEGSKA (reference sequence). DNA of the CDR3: TGCAGTGCTAATCTTATAGCGGATTGGGGCACAGATACGCAGTATTTT. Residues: CSANLIADWGTDTQYF.

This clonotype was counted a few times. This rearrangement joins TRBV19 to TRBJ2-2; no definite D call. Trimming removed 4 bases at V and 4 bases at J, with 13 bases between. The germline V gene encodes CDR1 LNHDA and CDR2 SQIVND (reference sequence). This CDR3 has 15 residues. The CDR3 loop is CASSTRPGSTGELFF. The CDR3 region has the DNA TGTGCCAGTAGTACTCGGCCCGGGTCCACCGGGGAGCTGTTTTTT.

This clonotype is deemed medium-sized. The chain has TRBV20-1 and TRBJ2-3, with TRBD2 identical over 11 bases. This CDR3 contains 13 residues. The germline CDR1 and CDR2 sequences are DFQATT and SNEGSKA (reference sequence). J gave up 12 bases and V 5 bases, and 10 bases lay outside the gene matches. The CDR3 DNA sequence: TGCAGTGCTGCCCCGGGACTAGCGGACGGCCAGTATTTT. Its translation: CSAAPGLADGQYF.

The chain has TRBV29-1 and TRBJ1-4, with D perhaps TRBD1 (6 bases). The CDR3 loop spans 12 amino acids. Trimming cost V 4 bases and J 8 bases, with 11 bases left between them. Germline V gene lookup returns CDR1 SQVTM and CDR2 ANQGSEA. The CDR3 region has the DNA TGCAGCGTTGTGACAGGCTTAGAAAAACTGTTTTTT. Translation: CSVVTGLEKLFF.

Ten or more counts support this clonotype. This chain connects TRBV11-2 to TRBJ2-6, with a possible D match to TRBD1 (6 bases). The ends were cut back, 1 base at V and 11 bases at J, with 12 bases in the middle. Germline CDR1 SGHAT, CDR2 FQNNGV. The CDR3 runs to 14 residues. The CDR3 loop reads CASSLAGQTHVLTF. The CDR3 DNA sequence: TGTGCCAGCAGCTTAGCTGGACAGACCCACGTCCTGACTTTC.

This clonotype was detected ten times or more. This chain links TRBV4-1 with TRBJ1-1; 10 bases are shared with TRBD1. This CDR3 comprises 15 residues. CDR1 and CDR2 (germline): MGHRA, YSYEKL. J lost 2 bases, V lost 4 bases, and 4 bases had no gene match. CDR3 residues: CASSPGQGRNTEAFF. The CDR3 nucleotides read TGCGCCAGCAGCCCGGGACAGGGGAGAAACACTGAAGCTTTCTTT.

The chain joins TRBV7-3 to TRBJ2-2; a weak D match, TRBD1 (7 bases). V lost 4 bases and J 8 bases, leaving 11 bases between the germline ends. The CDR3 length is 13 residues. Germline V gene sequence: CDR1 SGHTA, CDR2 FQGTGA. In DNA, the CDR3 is TGTGCCAGCAGCTCCCAGGGGGGTGGGGAGCTGTTTTTT. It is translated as CASSSQGGGELFF.

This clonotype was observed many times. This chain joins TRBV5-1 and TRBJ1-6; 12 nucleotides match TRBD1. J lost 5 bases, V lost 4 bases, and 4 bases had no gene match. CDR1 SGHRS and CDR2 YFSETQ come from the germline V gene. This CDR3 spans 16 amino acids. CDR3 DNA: TGCGCCAGCAGCCGGGACAGGGGGCACAATAATTCACCCCTCCACTTT. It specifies CASSRDRGHNNSPLHF. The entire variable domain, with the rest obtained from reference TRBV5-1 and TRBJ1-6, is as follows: KAGVTQTPRYLIKTRGQQVTLSCSPISGHRSVSWYQQTPGQGLQFLFEYFSETQRNKGNFPGRFSGRQFSNSRSEMNVSTLELGDSALYLCASSRDRGHNNSPLHFGNGTRLTVT.

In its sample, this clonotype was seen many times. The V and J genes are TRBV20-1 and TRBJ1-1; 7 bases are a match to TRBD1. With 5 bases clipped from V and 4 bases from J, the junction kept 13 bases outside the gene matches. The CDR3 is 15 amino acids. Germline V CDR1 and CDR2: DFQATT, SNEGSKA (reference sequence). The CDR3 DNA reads TGCAGTGCTGGGCGACAGGGACAGCCGAGCACTGAAGCTTTCTTT. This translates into CSAGRQGQPSTEAFF.

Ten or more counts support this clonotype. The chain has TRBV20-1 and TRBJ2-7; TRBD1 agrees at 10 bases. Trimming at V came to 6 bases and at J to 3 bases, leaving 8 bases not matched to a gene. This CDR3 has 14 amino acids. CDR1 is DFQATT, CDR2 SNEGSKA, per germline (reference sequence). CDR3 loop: CSATDRGQVYEQYF. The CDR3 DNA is TGCAGTGCAACCGACAGGGGGCAAGTCTACGAGCAGTACTTC.

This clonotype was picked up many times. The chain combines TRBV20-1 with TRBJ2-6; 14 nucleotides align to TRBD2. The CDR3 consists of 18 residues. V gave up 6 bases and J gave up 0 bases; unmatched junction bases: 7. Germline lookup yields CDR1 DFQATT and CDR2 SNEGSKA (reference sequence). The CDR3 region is CSAPGGLAGGSGANVLTF. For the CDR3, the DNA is TGCAGTGCCCCCGGCGGACTAGCGGGGGGCTCTGGGGCCAACGTCCTGACTTTC.

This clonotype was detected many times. As DNA, the CDR3 is TGCAGTGCTAGAGATCCACAGAAACCCTACGAGCAGTACTTC. Translating gives CSARDPQKPYEQYF. The gene calls are TRBV20-1 and TRBJ2-7; no reliable D call. Trimming pared 0 bases from V and 2 bases from J, leaving 11 bases between. Germline V gene sequence: CDR1 DFQATT, CDR2 SNEGSKA (reference sequence). The CDR3 consists of 14 residues.

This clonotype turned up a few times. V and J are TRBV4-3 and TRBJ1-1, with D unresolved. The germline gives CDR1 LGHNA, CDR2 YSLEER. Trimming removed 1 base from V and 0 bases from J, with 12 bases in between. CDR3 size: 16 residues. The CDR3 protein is CASSQGIGRLNTEAFF. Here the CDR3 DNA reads TGCGCCAGCAGCCAAGGGATTGGCAGATTGAACACTGAAGCTTTCTTT.

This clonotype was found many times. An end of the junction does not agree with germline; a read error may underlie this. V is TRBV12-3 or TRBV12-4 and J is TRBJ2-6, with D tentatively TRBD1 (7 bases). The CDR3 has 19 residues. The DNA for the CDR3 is TGTGCCAGCAGTTCGGCGAGACAGGGAGGAATCTCTGGGACCAACGTCCTGACTTTC. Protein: CASSSARQGGISGTNVLTF.

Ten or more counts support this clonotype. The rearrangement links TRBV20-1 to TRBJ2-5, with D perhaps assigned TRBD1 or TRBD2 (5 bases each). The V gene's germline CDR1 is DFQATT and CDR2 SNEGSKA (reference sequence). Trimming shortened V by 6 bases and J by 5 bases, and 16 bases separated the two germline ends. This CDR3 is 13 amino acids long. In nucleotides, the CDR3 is TGCAGTGCCCCGGGGTGGGGCAAGGAGACCCAGTACTTC. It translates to CSAPGWGKETQYF.

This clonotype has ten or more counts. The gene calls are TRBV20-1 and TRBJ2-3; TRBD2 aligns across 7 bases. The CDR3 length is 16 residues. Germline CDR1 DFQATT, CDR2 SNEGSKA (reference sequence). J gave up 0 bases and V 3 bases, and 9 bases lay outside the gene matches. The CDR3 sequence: CSASMLIAGSTDTQYF. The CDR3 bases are TGCAGTGCTAGTATGTTGATAGCGGGTAGCACAGATACGCAGTATTTT.

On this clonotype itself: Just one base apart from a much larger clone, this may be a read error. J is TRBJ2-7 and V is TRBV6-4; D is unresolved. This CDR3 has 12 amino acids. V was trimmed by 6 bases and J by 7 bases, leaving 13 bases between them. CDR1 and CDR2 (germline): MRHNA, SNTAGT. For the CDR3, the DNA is TGTGCCAGCAGAGCCCCTGCGGTGGAGCAGTACTTC. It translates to CASRAPAVEQYF.

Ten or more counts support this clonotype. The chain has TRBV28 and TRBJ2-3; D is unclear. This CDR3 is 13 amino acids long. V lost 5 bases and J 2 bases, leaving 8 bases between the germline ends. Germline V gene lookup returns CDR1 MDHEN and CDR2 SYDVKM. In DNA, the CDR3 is TGTGCCAGCAGTCCGAGACCCACAGATACGCAGTATTTT. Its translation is CASSPRPTDTQYF.

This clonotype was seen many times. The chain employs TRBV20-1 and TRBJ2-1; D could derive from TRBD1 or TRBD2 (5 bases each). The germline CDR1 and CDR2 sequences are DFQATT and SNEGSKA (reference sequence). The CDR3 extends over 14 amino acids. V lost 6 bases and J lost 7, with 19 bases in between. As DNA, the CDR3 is TGCAGTGCCCGATCCTGGGACGTTCTGAATGAGCAGTTCTTC. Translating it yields CSARSWDVLNEQFF.

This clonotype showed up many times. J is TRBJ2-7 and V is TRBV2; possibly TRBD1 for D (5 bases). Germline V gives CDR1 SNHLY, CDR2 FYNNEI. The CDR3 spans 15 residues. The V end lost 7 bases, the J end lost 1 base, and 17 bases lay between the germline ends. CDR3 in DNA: TGTGCCAGCATTGCGAGGCAGGGCCCTTCCTACGAGCAGTACTTC. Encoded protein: CASIARQGPSYEQYF.

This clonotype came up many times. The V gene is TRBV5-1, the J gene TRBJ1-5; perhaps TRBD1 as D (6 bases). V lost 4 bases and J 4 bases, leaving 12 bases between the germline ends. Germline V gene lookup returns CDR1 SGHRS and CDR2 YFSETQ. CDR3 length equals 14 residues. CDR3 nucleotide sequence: TGCGCCAGCAGCCAAGGGGGGACGAATCAGCCCCAGCATTTT. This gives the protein CASSQGGTNQPQHF.

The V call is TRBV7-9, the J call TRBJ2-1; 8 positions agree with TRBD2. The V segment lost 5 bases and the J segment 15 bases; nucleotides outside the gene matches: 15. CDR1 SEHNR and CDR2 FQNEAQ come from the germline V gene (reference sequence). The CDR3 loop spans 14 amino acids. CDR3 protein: CASSPDRGGVFGFF. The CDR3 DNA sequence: TGTGCCAGCAGCCCAGATCGGGGGGGGGTCTTCGGGTTCTTC.

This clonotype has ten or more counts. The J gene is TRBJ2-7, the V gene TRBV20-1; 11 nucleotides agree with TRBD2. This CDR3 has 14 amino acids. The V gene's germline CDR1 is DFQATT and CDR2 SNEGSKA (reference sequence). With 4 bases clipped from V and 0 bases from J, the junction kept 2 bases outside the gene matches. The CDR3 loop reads CSAITSGGSYEQYF. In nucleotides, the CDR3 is TGCAGTGCTATAACTAGCGGGGGCTCCTACGAGCAGTACTTC.